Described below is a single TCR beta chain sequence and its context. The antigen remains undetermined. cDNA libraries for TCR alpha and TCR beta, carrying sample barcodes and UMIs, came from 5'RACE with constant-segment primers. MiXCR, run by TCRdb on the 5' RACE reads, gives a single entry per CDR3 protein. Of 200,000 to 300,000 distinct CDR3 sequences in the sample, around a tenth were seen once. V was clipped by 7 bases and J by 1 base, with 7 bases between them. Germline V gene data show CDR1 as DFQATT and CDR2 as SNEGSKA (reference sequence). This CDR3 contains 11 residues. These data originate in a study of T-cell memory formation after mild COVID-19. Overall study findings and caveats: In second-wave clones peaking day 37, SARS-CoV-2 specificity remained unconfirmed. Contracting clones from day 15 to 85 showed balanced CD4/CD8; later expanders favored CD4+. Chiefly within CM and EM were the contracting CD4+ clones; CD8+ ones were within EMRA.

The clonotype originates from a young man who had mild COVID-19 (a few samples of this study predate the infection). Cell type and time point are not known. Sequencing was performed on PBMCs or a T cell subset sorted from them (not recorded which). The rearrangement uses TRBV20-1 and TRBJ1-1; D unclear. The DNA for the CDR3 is TGCAGTGGTTGGGAGAACACTGAAGCTTTCTTT. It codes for CSGWENTEAFF.